These T cell receptor beta chains were read from a single sample in a study of shared clonotypes between healthy human individuals. Here immunoSEQ multiplex PCR was the method, and the copy in TCRdb shows in-frame clones only, minus some. Found here are 2 million to 3 million clones, roughly 93% of them singletons; the top ten hold about 0.39%. Sequenced sample: naive CD4+ T cells from PBMCs. Receptors were obtained from a man between 18 and 35 years old in good health. Some clones in this sample may be carry-over from other donors' samples. Each CDR3 is given with its conserved first and last residue. D genes are given only for firm matches. Clone sizes are given selectively: once, few, many, or a class where the clone is expanded.

d_call: .
clone_size: .
v_call: TRBV2
j_call: TRBJ2-5
cdr3_nt: TGTGCCAGCAGTGGGGACAGCGCGGGGGAGACCCAGTACTTC
cdr3_aa: CASSGDSAGETQYF

d_call: .
clone_size: .
v_call: TRBV9
j_call: TRBJ2-3
cdr3_nt: TGTGCCAGCAGCGTAAGAAGGGAAGGTTTCGCTACGCAGTATTTT
cdr3_aa: CASSVRREGFATQYF

d_call: .
clone_size: .
v_call: TRBV4-2
j_call: TRBJ2-5
cdr3_nt: TGTGCCAGCAGCCAAGATCGGGTGACGCCTCAAGAGACCCAGTACTTC
cdr3_aa: CASSQDRVTPQETQYF

d_call: TRBD2
clone_size: .
v_call: TRBV11-2
j_call: TRBJ2-7
cdr3_nt: TGTGCCAGCAGCTTGGGCAGGACTAGCGGGCCCCTCTACGAGCAGTACTTC
cdr3_aa: CASSLGRTSGPLYEQYF

d_call: .
clone_size: .
v_call: TRBV2
j_call: TRBJ2-7
cdr3_nt: TGTGCCAGCAGTGAAGAGGCGGCCAGGGGGGGCGAGCAGTACTTC
cdr3_aa: CASSEEAARGGEQYF

d_call: TRBD1
clone_size: .
v_call: TRBV5-1
j_call: TRBJ1-1
cdr3_nt: TGCGCCAGCAGCCCTACCACAGGGGGCCCGGCAGCTTTCTTT
cdr3_aa: CASSPTTGGPAAFF

d_call: TRBD1
clone_size: .
v_call: TRBV30
j_call: TRBJ2-1
cdr3_nt: TGTGCCTGGAGTGGGGCAGGGGGCTTGTACAATGAGCAGTTCTTC
cdr3_aa: CAWSGAGGLYNEQFF

d_call: .
clone_size: once
v_call: TRBV5-1
j_call: TRBJ1-5
cdr3_nt: TGCGCCAGTCTAGGACGGAACAATCAGCCCCAGCATTTT
cdr3_aa: CASLGRNNQPQHF

d_call: TRBD1
clone_size: .
v_call: TRBV19
j_call: TRBJ1-5
cdr3_nt: TGTGCCAGTAGTATATCAGGGACAGCTTTCAATCAGCCCCAGCATTTT
cdr3_aa: CASSISGTAFNQPQHF

d_call: .
clone_size: .
v_call: TRBV7-9
j_call: TRBJ2-3
cdr3_nt: TGTGCCAGCAGCTTCGCCGAAGCCAGCACAGATACGCAGTATTTT
cdr3_aa: CASSFAEASTDTQYF

d_call: TRBD2
clone_size: .
v_call: TRBV7-2
j_call: TRBJ2-3
cdr3_nt: TGTGCCAGCAGCTTAGTTGGTAGCGGGAGTGAAATAGATACGCAGTATTTT
cdr3_aa: CASSLVGSGSEIDTQYF

d_call: TRBD1
clone_size: .
v_call: TRBV9
j_call: TRBJ2-7
cdr3_nt: TGTGCCAGCAGCGTAGGGGACAGGGGAATCTACGAGCAGTACTTC
cdr3_aa: CASSVGDRGIYEQYF

d_call: .
clone_size: .
v_call: TRBV5-1
j_call: TRBJ1-2
cdr3_nt: TGCGCCAGCAGCCCTAGTCCGGGTTCTCATGGCTACACCTTC
cdr3_aa: CASSPSPGSHGYTF

d_call: .
clone_size: .
v_call: TRBV7-9
j_call: TRBJ1-4
cdr3_nt: TGTGCCAGCAGCTTAGGGGGCAGCTCAACTAATGAAAAACTGTTTTTT
cdr3_aa: CASSLGGSSTNEKLFF

d_call: .
clone_size: .
v_call: TRBV7-2
j_call: TRBJ1-1
cdr3_nt: TGTGCCAGCAGCTGGGGGAACACTGAAGCTTTCTTT
cdr3_aa: CASSWGNTEAFF

d_call: TRBD1
clone_size: .
v_call: TRBV28
j_call: TRBJ1-5
cdr3_nt: TGTGCCAGCAGTTTTCCCAGGGGGCAGGGTCAGCCCCAGCATTTT
cdr3_aa: CASSFPRGQGQPQHF

d_call: .
clone_size: once
v_call: TRBV27
j_call: TRBJ1-3
cdr3_nt: TGTGCCAGCGACCGGGAGGGGGGCAGGCTATACATGGACTCTGGAAACACCATATATTTT
cdr3_aa: CASDREGGRLYMDSGNTIYF

d_call: .
clone_size: .
v_call: TRBV5-8
j_call: TRBJ2-1
cdr3_nt: TGTGCCAGCAGCTCCTCACGAGCAGCGGCAGATTACAATGAGCAGTTCTTC
cdr3_aa: CASSSSRAAADYNEQFF

d_call: TRBD1
clone_size: .
v_call: TRBV7-6
j_call: TRBJ2-3
cdr3_nt: TGTGCCAGCAGCCCGCTTCCGGGACAGGGGGCAGATACGCAGTATTTT
cdr3_aa: CASSPLPGQGADTQYF

d_call: .
clone_size: .
v_call: TRBV7-2
j_call: TRBJ1-2
cdr3_nt: TGTGCCAGCAGCTTAGAGCCAGCCCTTAAAGGCTACACCTTC
cdr3_aa: CASSLEPALKGYTF

d_call: .
clone_size: .
v_call: TRBV19
j_call: TRBJ1-2
cdr3_nt: TGTGCCAGTAGTAACAGGGCCTATGGCTACACCTTC
cdr3_aa: CASSNRAYGYTF

d_call: .
clone_size: .
v_call: TRBV5-1
j_call: TRBJ2-6
cdr3_nt: TGCGCCAGCAGCTCCTTAGGTCAGAGCTCTGGGGCCAACGTCCTGACTTTC
cdr3_aa: CASSSLGQSSGANVLTF

d_call: .
clone_size: .
v_call: TRBV5-1
j_call: TRBJ2-5
cdr3_nt: TGCGCCAGCAGCGAAGTTGGAGCGGAGGAGACCCAGTACTTC
cdr3_aa: CASSEVGAEETQYF

d_call: TRBD2
clone_size: few
v_call: TRBV5-1
j_call: TRBJ2-2
cdr3_nt: TGCGCCAGCAGCTTGGTCCCAGCGGGAGTAGACACCGGGGAGCTGTTTTTT
cdr3_aa: CASSLVPAGVDTGELFF

d_call: .
clone_size: .
v_call: TRBV10-2
j_call: TRBJ1-2
cdr3_nt: TGCGCCAGCAGTGACTTCCGGGACTCGCGGGGCTACACCTTC
cdr3_aa: CASSDFRDSRGYTF

d_call: .
clone_size: .
v_call: TRBV4-1
j_call: TRBJ2-7
cdr3_nt: TGCGCCAGCAGCCAAGGGCTCAGGAACTCCTACGAGCAGTACTTC
cdr3_aa: CASSQGLRNSYEQYF

d_call: .
clone_size: .
v_call: TRBV7-3
j_call: TRBJ1-1
cdr3_nt: TGTGCCAGCAGCTTAAGTAACAGGGTGGACACTGAAGCTTTCTTT
cdr3_aa: CASSLSNRVDTEAFF

d_call: .
clone_size: .
v_call: TRBV2
j_call: TRBJ1-3
cdr3_nt: TGTGCCAGCAGTAGTACTGGACGGAGCTCTGGAAACACCATATATTTT
cdr3_aa: CASSSTGRSSGNTIYF

d_call: .
clone_size: .
v_call: TRBV11-2
j_call: TRBJ1-5
cdr3_nt: TGTGCCAGCAGCTTAGGGAAACATCAGCCCCAGCATTTT
cdr3_aa: CASSLGKHQPQHF

d_call: TRBD1
clone_size: once
v_call: TRBV5-1
j_call: TRBJ2-7
cdr3_nt: TGCGCCAGCAGCACGATTACAGGGGCCGCCTACGAGCAGTACTTC
cdr3_aa: CASSTITGAAYEQYF

d_call: .
clone_size: .
v_call: TRBV15
j_call: TRBJ2-5
cdr3_nt: TGTGCCACCAGCAGGCCGGGCGAGGGACAAGAGACCCAGTACTTC
cdr3_aa: CATSRPGEGQETQYF

d_call: .
clone_size: .
v_call: TRBV5-4
j_call: TRBJ1-2
cdr3_nt: TGTGCCAGCAGCCCCGTGGGGGGCGCGAACTATGGCTACACCTTC
cdr3_aa: CASSPVGGANYGYTF

d_call: TRBD1
clone_size: .
v_call: TRBV27
j_call: TRBJ2-6
cdr3_nt: TGTGCCAGCAGTTCCCAGGGGGCTCCCACTGGGGCCAACGTCCTGACTTTC
cdr3_aa: CASSSQGAPTGANVLTF